The 28 T cell receptor beta chains below all came from one sample that was sequenced in a study of type 1 regulatory T cells. TCRdb re-called the reads through MiXCR, storing one row per CDR3 protein. The data contain some 21,000 distinct CDR3 sequences, roughly 50% of them singletons. These TCRs' antigens remain unknown. Sequencing input: cultured T cells, either the whole culture or a sorted T cell fraction (not recorded which). The receptor set was obtained from a human donor in good health.

V is TRBV10-3 and J is TRBJ2-3; 7 bases are shared with TRBD1. Losses at the gene ends were 6 bases for V and 3 bases for J; bases not matched to a gene: 6. This CDR3 region has 14 residues. From germline, CDR1 is ENHRY and CDR2 SYGVKD. The CDR3 nucleotides are TGTGCCATCAGAGACAGGGTGGAAACAGATACGCAGTATTTT. Encoded protein: CAIRDRVETDTQYF.

J is TRBJ2-1 and V is TRBV12-3 or TRBV12-4; D gene ambiguous. This CDR3 region has 15 residues. Deletions cut 8 bases from V and 6 bases from J, with 20 bases between. DNA for the CDR3: TGTGCCAGCCAGGTTGACGCTCCTAGGTTCAATGAGCAGTTCTTC. It specifies CASQVDAPRFNEQFF.

V is TRBV12-3 or TRBV12-4 and J is TRBJ2-7, with D possibly being TRBD1 or TRBD2 (5 bases each). This CDR3 region has 14 residues. Trimming pared 3 bases from V and 2 bases from J, leaving 11 bases between. CDR3 region: CASSLGLGAYEQYF. DNA of the CDR3: TGTGCCAGCAGTTTGGGTCTGGGGGCCTACGAGCAGTACTTC.

Note on this clonotype: A much larger clone lies one base from this, so it may be a read error. V and J are TRBV15 and TRBJ2-7; 7 positions agree with TRBD1. The CDR3 is 13 amino acids. V lost 7 bases to trimming and J lost 1 base; unmatched junction nucleotides: 4. Germline V CDR1 and CDR2: LNHNV, YYDKDF (reference sequence). The CDR3 bases are TGTGCCACCATCCGGGGACAGTCCTACGAGCAGTACTTC. Amino acids: CATIRGQSYEQYF.

J is TRBJ1-6 and V is TRBV20-1, with D perhaps TRBD1 (6 bases). The CDR3 is made up of 14 amino acids. Germline V lookup: CDR1 DFQATT, CDR2 SNEGSKA (reference sequence). The V end was cut by 6 bases, the J end by 6 bases, with 15 bases between. The CDR3 DNA is TGCAGTGCCGAACTACAGGGATTTAATTCACCCCTCCACTTT. The encoded protein is CSAELQGFNSPLHF.

V and J are TRBV5-5 and TRBJ2-3, with D possibly being TRBD1 (7 bases). V lost 4 bases and J lost 5, with 17 bases in between. Germline CDR1 and CDR2: SGHKS and YYEKEE (reference sequence). This CDR3 region has 15 residues. The CDR3 nucleotides read TGTGCCAGCAGCCGACAGGGACTCAACCTAGATACGCAGTATTTT. It yields the protein CASSRQGLNLDTQYF. The full variable domain, its missing parts supplied by reference TRBV5-5 and TRBJ2-3, is DAGVTQSPTHLIKTRGQQVTLRCSPISGHKSVSWYQQVLGQGPQFIFQYYEKEERGRGNFPDRFSARQFPNYSSELNVNALLLGDSALYLCASSRQGLNLDTQYFGPGTRLTVL.

V is TRBV20-1 and J is TRBJ1-2; 8 bases line up with TRBD1. The CDR3 has 13 residues. J gave up 4 bases and V 5 bases, and 6 bases lay outside the gene matches. Germline CDR1 DFQATT, CDR2 SNEGSKA (reference sequence). DNA for the CDR3: TGCAGTGCTCACCAGGGACAGGCCTATGGCTACACCTTC. Its protein product is CSAHQGQAYGYTF.

J is TRBJ1-2 and V is TRBV5-1; a possible D gene is TRBD1 (5 bases). Germline V gives CDR1 SGHRS, CDR2 YFSETQ. The CDR3 extends over 15 amino acids. V was clipped by 4 bases and J by 2 bases, with 15 bases between them. CDR3 DNA sequence: TGCGCCAGCAGCCCCACGGTCGGGGGAAACTATGGCTACACCTTC. Translating gives CASSPTVGGNYGYTF.

This clonotype was observed at least ten times. V is TRBV10-3 and J is TRBJ2-1; 12 bases map to TRBD2. Germline values: CDR1 ENHRY, CDR2 SYGVKD. The CDR3 totals 16 residues. With V trimmed by 6 bases and J by 9 bases, 12 bases remained unmatched. The CDR3 DNA sequence: TGTGCCATCAGGTCTAGCGGGGGGGCCAGTGTTGGTGAGCAGTTCTTC. Encoded protein: CAIRSSGGASVGEQFF.

The V gene is TRBV9, the J gene TRBJ2-3; D perhaps matches TRBD2 (5 bases). CDR3 length: 15 residues. Trimming removed 1 base from V and 0 bases from J, with 9 bases in between. Germline V gene data show CDR1 as SGDLS and CDR2 as YYNGEE. The DNA of the CDR3 is TGTGCCAGCAGCGTAACCAGCGGTAGCACAGATACGCAGTATTTT. It translates to CASSVTSGSTDTQYF. The full variable domain, rest sourced from reference TRBV9 and TRBJ2-3, is DSGVTQTPKHLITATGQRVTLRCSPRSGDLSVYWYQQSLDQGLQFLIQYYNGEERAKGNILERFSAQQFPDLHSELNLSSLELGDSALYFCASSVTSGSTDTQYFGPGTRLTVL.

The sample holds one count of this clonotype. The CDR3 sequence is CASSRRTHSVAGRKAFF. The DNA for the CDR3 is TGCGCCAGCAGCCGTCGAACCCACTCCGTCGCGGGTAGAAAAGCTTTCTTT. The gene calls are TRBV5-1 and TRBJ1-1; no reliable D call. Germline V CDR1 and CDR2: SGHRS, YFSETQ. V lost 4 bases, J lost 9 bases, and 28 bases lay in between. The CDR3 is 17 residues long.

This clonotype was counted between two and nine times. The chain couples TRBV2 to TRBJ2-3; tentative D call: TRBD2 (6 bases). This CDR3 contains 13 residues. Germline CDR1 SNHLY, CDR2 FYNNEI. The germline V and J ends were trimmed by 6 bases and 3 bases, with 10 bases remaining between them. CDR3 nucleotides: TGTGCCAGCAGGGGGGGTATAACAGATACGCAGTATTTT. Amino acid sequence: CASRGGITDTQYF.

This clonotype was seen only once. The CDR3 does not end in the conserved phenylalanine or tryptophan, so this is likely a read error. It is unclear where the CDR3 begins or ends on the DNA, so no DNA is shown, and the CDR3 is as TCRdb lists it. The gene calls are TRBV6-5 and TRBJ1-2; the table's TRBD1 call for D was not verified on the DNA. Germline V gene lookup returns CDR1 MNHEY and CDR2 SVGAGI. The CDR3 sequence runs 13 residues, both termini included. CDR3 region: CASRATATGRDTC.

This clonotype occurred many times. V usage is TRBV18 and J usage is TRBJ2-5; the D gene is possibly TRBD1 (5 bases). V lost 4 bases, J lost 2 bases, and 8 bases lay in between. Germline V gives CDR1 KGHSH, CDR2 LQKENI. The CDR3 consists of 13 residues. Written as DNA, the CDR3 is TGTGCCAGCTCACGCACAGGTCAAGAGACCCAGTACTTC. Its protein product is CASSRTGQETQYF. Filled out from reference TRBV18 and TRBJ2-5, the complete variable domain reads NAGVMQNPRHLVRRRGQEARLRCSPMKGHSHVYWYRQLPEEGLKFMVYLQKENIIDESGMPKERFSAEFPKEGPSILRIQQVVRGDSAAYFCASSRTGQETQYFGPGTRLLVL.

This rearrangement joins TRBV5-1 to TRBJ2-1; a weak D match, TRBD1 (5 bases). This CDR3 has 16 residues. Germline V gene sequence: CDR1 SGHRS, CDR2 YFSETQ. Between the trimmed V and J ends, which lost 2 bases and 9 bases, there was a span of 21 bases. The CDR3 is CASSLNQGSYSGEQFF. The CDR3 DNA is TGCGCCAGCAGCTTAAATCAGGGTTCGTATAGTGGTGAGCAGTTCTTC.

V is TRBV20-1 and J is TRBJ2-1; TRBD2 matches at 9 bases. Trimming took 0 bases from V and 8 from J; bases not matched to a gene: 8. This CDR3 has 15 amino acids. Per germline, CDR1 DFQATT and CDR2 SNEGSKA (reference sequence). The CDR3 DNA reads TGCAGTGCTAGAGATCGGGCGGGGGGGCCGTATGAGCAGTTCTTC. Residues: CSARDRAGGPYEQFF.

A few counts support this clonotype. The J gene is TRBJ1-1, the V gene TRBV3-1; a weak D match, TRBD1 (6 bases). V gave up 7 bases and J gave up 2 bases, with 17 bases separating them. Germline CDR1 and CDR2: LGHDT and YNNKEL (reference sequence). This CDR3 is built from 15 residues. The CDR3: CASNLAGASNTEAFF. In DNA form, the CDR3 reads TGTGCCAGCAACCTCGCGGGGGCAAGTAACACTGAAGCTTTCTTT. Combining the CDR3 with reference TRBV3-1 and TRBJ1-1 gives the whole variable domain DTAVSQTPKYLVTQMGNDKSIKCEQNLGHDTMYWYKQDSKKFLKIMFSYNNKELIINETVPNRFSPKSPDKAHLNLHINSLELGDSAVYFCASNLAGASNTEAFFGQGTRLTVV.

In regard to this clonotype: This may come from a read error, since a much larger clone is one base off. This chain uses TRBV7-9 with TRBJ1-2; D not certain. Deletions cut 2 bases from V and 1 base from J, with 5 bases between. Germline V gives CDR1 SEHNR, CDR2 FQNEAQ (reference sequence). The CDR3 consists of 13 residues. CDR3: CASSLTCNYGYTF. The DNA for the CDR3 is TGTGCCAGCAGCTTAACCTGTAACTATGGCTACACCTTC.

The chain joins TRBV2 to TRBJ1-1; 7 bases align to TRBD1. J gave up 1 base and V 1 base, and 3 bases lay outside the gene matches. This CDR3 region has 15 residues. Germline V gives CDR1 SNHLY, CDR2 FYNNEI. DNA of the CDR3: TGTGCCAGCAGTGAAGGCAGGGGGTGGAACACTGAAGCTTTCTTT. Protein: CASSEGRGWNTEAFF. Based on the CDR3 plus reference TRBV2 and TRBJ1-1, the full variable domain is EPEVTQTPSHQVTQMGQEVILRCVPISNHLYFYWYRQILGQKVEFLVSFYNNEISEKSEIFDDQFSVERPDGSNFTLKIRSTKLEDSAMYFCASSEGRGWNTEAFFGQGTRLTVV.

This clonotype was observed a few times. This chain links TRBV5-6 with TRBJ2-7, with 7 nucleotides matching TRBD2. The V and J ends lost 3 bases and 1 base, in that order; junction bases with no gene match: 4. Germline values: CDR1 SGHDT, CDR2 YYEEEE. CDR3 length: 14 residues. In DNA form, the CDR3 reads TGTGCCAGCAGCTCGGGACTACCTTCCTACGAGCAGTACTTC. Its translation is CASSSGLPSYEQYF.

This chain uses TRBV27 with TRBJ1-2, with no clear D. In germline, CDR1 is MNHEY, CDR2 SMNVEV (reference sequence). CDR3 length: 15 residues. Deletions cut 0 bases from V and 2 bases from J, with 10 bases between. CDR3 nucleotide sequence: TGTGCCAGCAGTTTATCAGGGAGTCGCAACTATGGCTACACCTTC. This gives the protein CASSLSGSRNYGYTF.

This chain links TRBV7-3 with TRBJ2-7, with 8 bases identical to TRBD1. CDR3 length equals 15 residues. Germline V gives CDR1 SGHTA, CDR2 FQGTGA. V shed 2 bases, J shed 2 bases, and the junction held 5 bases outside the gene matches. The CDR3 is CASSLVAGGPYEQYF. DNA of the CDR3: TGTGCCAGCAGCTTAGTGGCAGGGGGCCCCTACGAGCAGTACTTC.

This clonotype is judged medium-sized (0.01 to 0.1%). The chain links TRBV20-1 to TRBJ2-2; weak D call: TRBD2 (8 bases). The germline V gene has CDR1 DFQATT and CDR2 SNEGSKA (reference sequence). Trimming took 1 base from V and 0 from J, leaving 18 bases between them. This CDR3 has 18 amino acids. The CDR3 loop reads CSARVGTGRGPNTGELFF. The DNA of the CDR3 is TGCAGTGCTAGAGTGGGGACCGGGAGGGGGCCGAACACCGGGGAGCTGTTTTTT.

The chain has TRBV7-9 and TRBJ1-1; the match to TRBD1 covers 9 bases. This CDR3 is built from 14 residues. J was trimmed by 0 bases and V by 5 bases; bases with no gene match: 1. The germline V gene encodes CDR1 SEHNR and CDR2 FQNEAQ (reference sequence). The CDR3 is CASSTGGLNTEAFF. For the CDR3, the DNA is TGTGCCAGCAGCACAGGGGGCCTGAACACTGAAGCTTTCTTT.

This clonotype occurred a few times. V gene TRBV12-5 combines with J gene TRBJ1-5, with a possible D match to TRBD1 (5 bases). The CDR3 is made up of 14 amino acids. Trimming cost V 1 base and J 7 bases, with 11 bases left between them. The V gene's germline CDR1 is LGHNT and CDR2 FRNRAP. Here the CDR3 reads CASGLARWGQPQHF. The CDR3 DNA reads TGTGCTAGTGGTTTGGCTAGATGGGGGCAGCCCCAGCATTTT. The full variable domain, its missing parts supplied by reference TRBV12-5 and TRBJ1-5, is DARVTQTPRHKVTEMGQEVTMRCQPILGHNTVFWYRQTMMQGLELLAYFRNRAPLDDSGMPKDRFSAEMPDATLATLKIQPSEPRDSAVYFCASGLARWGQPQHFGDGTRLSIL.

This clonotype was found many times. This sequence joins TRBV20-1 and TRBJ2-2; 9 nucleotides align to TRBD2. The CDR3 runs 15 residues. Germline CDR1 DFQATT, CDR2 SNEGSKA (reference sequence). V shed 3 bases, J shed 7 bases, and the junction held 9 bases outside the gene matches. The CDR3, as DNA: TGCAGTGCTAGGTTTATAGCGGGGGCCATCGGGGAGCTGTTTTTT. Its translation: CSARFIAGAIGELFF.

This clonotype appeared many times. The chain carries TRBV10-3 and TRBJ1-6; the D gene is possibly TRBD1 (6 bases). The V and J ends lost 2 bases and 7 bases respectively, with 9 bases between them. Per the germline V gene, CDR1 is ENHRY and CDR2 is SYGVKD. The CDR3 consists of 14 residues. The CDR3 here is CAISEDRTNSPLHF. The CDR3 DNA reads as TGTGCCATCAGTGAGGACAGGACAAATTCACCCCTCCACTTT.

Turning to this clonotype: A much more abundant neighbour one base away suggests this may be a read error. The V and J genes are TRBV3-1 and TRBJ1-1; TRBD1 agrees at 7 bases. The CDR3 extends over 16 amino acids. Germline V gene sequence: CDR1 LGHDT, CDR2 YNNKEL (reference sequence). The CDR3 reads CASSQEALTGRPDAFF. The CDR3 nucleotides are TGTGCCAGCAGCCAAGAGGCTCTGACAGGGAGGCCTGATGCTTTCTTT.